This TCR beta chain was found in a study of blood T cells in healthy people across ages. Study outcomes and limitations: Compared with aged donors, long-lived donors showed fewer expanded clones, suggesting selection.

V lost 7 bases and J 2 bases, leaving 15 bases between the germline ends. Germline CDR1 reads SGHRS; CDR2 reads YFSETQ. The CDR3 runs 14 residues. This clonotype was observed a handful of times. Its antigen remains unknown. A J-beta primer mix and a sample-barcoded 5' primer were used in a second PCR of roughly 6 to 11 cycles. One entry per CDR3 protein, called by TCRdb with MiXCR from the 5' RACE reads. The table lists hundreds of thousands of distinct CDR3 sequences, around two fifths of them singletons. This sequence was found in a man in his 60s in good health. The sample was blood. V and J are TRBV5-1 and TRBJ2-5; D remains unclear. The CDR3 nucleotides are TGCGCCAGCTCAAAGACACCTGCTCAAGAGACCCAGTACTTC. This encodes CASSKTPAQETQYF.